This TCR beta chain was documented in a study of cytomegalovirus exposure and HLA in healthy donors. About the study: An earlier analysis found fewer than 140 million unique TCR beta sequences from roughly 170 million T cells. Genetic ancestry analysis placed over 75% of the roughly 400 donors that were genotyped in the Caucasian-associated cluster.

PCR primers comprised 60 Vbeta and 13 Jbeta primers. The protocol was immunoSEQ multiplex PCR, while the TCRdb copy is restricted to in-frame clones and leaves out a portion. Among under 100,000 clones listed, over 70% were seen once. CDR3 length equals 15 residues. Trimming shortened V by 0 bases and J by 4 bases, and 13 bases separated the two germline ends. Germline CDR1 SGHDT, CDR2 YYEEEE. The study, taken as a whole, reports: Sequence variants that were highly shared formed a cluster that was likely a sequencing artifact.

A note on this clone: The antigen is not known.

Specimen: PBMCs. The receptor's source is a man between 35 and 55 years old in good health and CMV-seronegative. J is TRBJ1-2 and V is TRBV5-6; D gene unclear. The DNA of the CDR3 is TGTGCCAGCAGCTTGGGTTCAGGCCCCATCTATGGCTACACCTTC. Translated: CASSLGSGPIYGYTF.